These T cell receptor beta chains were read from a single sample in a study of cytomegalovirus exposure and HLA in healthy donors. Profiled with immunoSEQ multiplex PCR; TCRdb holds only in-frame clones, not every one. This sample has roughly 130,000 clones, with around 80% found just once. The sample was PBMCs. These receptors all come from a woman between 18 and 29 years old in good health and CMV-seropositive. Both conserved end residues are trimmed from each CDR3. The order of the fields is D gene, J gene, V gene, CDR3 protein. D genes are given only for firm matches.

d_call: TRBD2
j_call: TRBJ2-2
v_call: TRBV27
cdr3_aa: ASKRGGNTGELF

d_call: NA
j_call: TRBJ1-1
v_call: TRBV6-1
cdr3_aa: ASSPQRMGDTEAF

d_call: TRBD2
j_call: TRBJ2-1
v_call: TRBV11-3
cdr3_aa: ASSVSSGGAINEQF

d_call: NA
j_call: TRBJ1-1
v_call: TRBV7-8
cdr3_aa: ASKGWGDTEAF

d_call: TRBD2
j_call: TRBJ2-1
v_call: TRBV2
cdr3_aa: ASRREAGDDEQF

d_call: TRBD2
j_call: TRBJ2-3
v_call: TRBV7-8
cdr3_aa: ASSMGGRGTDTQY

d_call: TRBD2
j_call: TRBJ2-1
v_call: TRBV9
cdr3_aa: ASSPGTSGGAGYNEQF

d_call: TRBD1
j_call: TRBJ1-6
v_call: TRBV2
cdr3_aa: ASSRIVDRNNSPLH

d_call: NA
j_call: TRBJ2-5
v_call: TRBV6-5
cdr3_aa: ASSYSRDAYRAQY

d_call: NA
j_call: TRBJ1-1
v_call: TRBV28
cdr3_aa: ASRSATYRETMNTEAF

d_call: TRBD1
j_call: TRBJ1-1
v_call: TRBV25-1
cdr3_aa: ASSDTGTGFTEAF

d_call: NA
j_call: TRBJ2-2
v_call: TRBV6-5
cdr3_aa: ASAKAGGELF

d_call: TRBD2
j_call: TRBJ2-7
v_call: TRBV5-1
cdr3_aa: ASSITSGGNEQY

d_call: NA
j_call: TRBJ2-7
v_call: TRBV6-5
cdr3_aa: ASGAGPYEQY

d_call: NA
j_call: TRBJ1-1
v_call: TRBV11-2
cdr3_aa: ASSRGRGNTEAF

d_call: TRBD1
j_call: TRBJ1-2
v_call: TRBV9
cdr3_aa: ASSGTGLGYT

d_call: TRBD1
j_call: TRBJ1-1
v_call: TRBV4-2
cdr3_aa: ASSQQDRGEAF

d_call: TRBD1
j_call: TRBJ2-2
v_call: TRBV13
cdr3_aa: ASRTGRTNTGELF

d_call: NA
j_call: TRBJ1-1
v_call: TRBV5-4
cdr3_aa: ASSVGGQRGLEAF

d_call: NA
j_call: TRBJ2-3
v_call: TRBV4-1
cdr3_aa: ASSQDRPPGTQY

d_call: TRBD1
j_call: TRBJ1-4
v_call: TRBV4-1
cdr3_aa: ASSRGQGAGEKLF

d_call: NA
j_call: TRBJ2-3
v_call: TRBV18
cdr3_aa: ASSLSQGLITDTQY

d_call: NA
j_call: TRBJ1-1
v_call: TRBV5-6
cdr3_aa: ASSLYSEAF

d_call: NA
j_call: TRBJ1-4
v_call: TRBV7-9
cdr3_aa: ASSQTSGGPTNEKLF

d_call: NA
j_call: TRBJ2-7
v_call: TRBV6-6
cdr3_aa: ASSYQGNYEQY

d_call: NA
j_call: TRBJ1-2
v_call: TRBV28
cdr3_aa: ASSPSSNYGYT

d_call: NA
j_call: TRBJ2-7
v_call: TRBV10-2
cdr3_aa: ASSVMGASYEQY

d_call: TRBD1
j_call: TRBJ1-1
v_call: TRBV19
cdr3_aa: ASSISRGANTEAF

d_call: NA
j_call: TRBJ1-2
v_call: TRBV2
cdr3_aa: ASSPRNYGYT

d_call: TRBD2
j_call: TRBJ2-2
v_call: TRBV7-6
cdr3_aa: ASSLGGTGELF

d_call: NA
j_call: TRBJ1-2
v_call: TRBV6-6
cdr3_aa: ASSSRSITSNYGYT

d_call: TRBD1
j_call: TRBJ1-6
v_call: TRBV10-2
cdr3_aa: ASSDGTAGPFYNSPLH

d_call: TRBD1
j_call: TRBJ2-1
v_call: TRBV7-3
cdr3_aa: ASSLDRGSSYNEQF

d_call: TRBD1
j_call: TRBJ1-4
v_call: TRBV25-1
cdr3_aa: ASSDRGISTNEKLF

d_call: NA
j_call: TRBJ2-5
v_call: TRBV20-1
cdr3_aa: STGFQETQY

d_call: NA
j_call: TRBJ2-1
v_call: TRBV7-9
cdr3_aa: ASSFRGDEQF

d_call: NA
j_call: TRBJ2-5
v_call: TRBV7-2
cdr3_aa: ASSFQTGGETQY

d_call: TRBD1
j_call: TRBJ2-7
v_call: TRBV6-4
cdr3_aa: ASCPPPGQTYEQY

d_call: NA
j_call: TRBJ2-5
v_call: TRBV30
cdr3_aa: AWSGGVVGETQY

d_call: TRBD2
j_call: TRBJ2-5
v_call: TRBV5-1
cdr3_aa: ASSLSLAGAGETQY

d_call: NA
j_call: TRBJ2-5
v_call: TRBV5-6
cdr3_aa: ASSLAQRSQETQY